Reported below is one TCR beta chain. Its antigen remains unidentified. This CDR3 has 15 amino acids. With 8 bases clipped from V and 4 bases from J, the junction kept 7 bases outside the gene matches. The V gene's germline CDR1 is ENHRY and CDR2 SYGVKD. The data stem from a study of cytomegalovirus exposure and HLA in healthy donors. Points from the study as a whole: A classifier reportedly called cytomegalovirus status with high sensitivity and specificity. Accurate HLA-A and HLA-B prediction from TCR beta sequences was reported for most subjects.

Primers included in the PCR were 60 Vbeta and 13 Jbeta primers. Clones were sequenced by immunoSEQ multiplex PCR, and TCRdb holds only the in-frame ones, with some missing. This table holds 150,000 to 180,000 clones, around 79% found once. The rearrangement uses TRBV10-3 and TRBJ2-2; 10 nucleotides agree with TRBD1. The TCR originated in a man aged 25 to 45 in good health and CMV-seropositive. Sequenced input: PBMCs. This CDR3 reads CAIGGGQGPTGELFF. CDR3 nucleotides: TGTGCCATCGGAGGGGGACAGGGGCCCACCGGGGAGCTGTTTTTT.